Each of the 25 T cell receptor beta chains below was sequenced from the same sample in a study of blood T cell repertoires in COVID-19. Sequencing was performed with immunoSEQ multiplex PCR; in TCRdb, only in-frame clones are kept and a portion is missing. This table holds some 340,000 clones, around 83% found once. The sequencing sample was made of PBMCs or T cells enriched from blood (not recorded which). The receptors stem from a woman aged 45-59 years who had recovered from COVID-19.

J is TRBJ1-6 and V is TRBV18, with D perhaps matching TRBD1 (5 bases). The ends were cut back, 1 base at V and 8 bases at J, with 12 bases in the middle. CDR3 size: 15 residues. Germline V lookup: CDR1 KGHSH, CDR2 LQKENI. The CDR3 spells CASSPRQGVDSPLHF. The CDR3 nucleotides read TGTGCCAGCTCACCACGCCAGGGTGTCGATTCACCCCTCCACTTT.

The chain links TRBV7-8 to TRBJ2-5; TRBD2 aligns across 9 bases. This CDR3 comprises 15 residues. Losses at the gene ends were 3 bases for V and 0 bases for J; bases not matched to a gene: 2. The germline CDR1 and CDR2 sequences are SGHVS and FQNEAQ. The CDR3 bases are TGTGCCAGCAGCTTTAGCGGGGGAGACCAAGAGACCCAGTACTTC. This translates into CASSFSGGDQETQYF.

The chain uses TRBV4-3 and TRBJ1-2; tentative D call: TRBD1 (5 bases). With 0 bases removed from V and 4 bases from J, the gap between germline ends came to 12 bases. Germline CDR1 and CDR2: LGHNA and YSLEER. There are 15 residues in the CDR3. This CDR3 is CASSQEDSPSYGYTF. In DNA form, the CDR3 reads TGCGCCAGCAGCCAAGAAGACAGCCCTTCCTATGGCTACACCTTC.

The CDR3 DNA sequence: TGTGCCGCCAACCCCGCGGCAGTCGAAGGAAACACCATATATTTT. Translation gives CAANPAAVEGNTIYF. The V and J genes are TRBV10-3 and TRBJ1-3; D gene unclear. Per germline, CDR1 ENHRY and CDR2 SYGVKD. The CDR3 is 15 amino acids. V lost 11 bases and J 4 bases, leaving 21 bases between the germline ends.

The chain has TRBV3-1 (or the pseudogene TRBV3-2) and TRBJ2-5, with 7 positions matching TRBD2. The germline V gene encodes CDR1 LGHDT and CDR2 YNNKEL (reference sequence). CDR3 length: 15 amino acids. Unmatched junction bases numbered 8, after V lost 6 bases and J lost 1 base. CDR3 sequence reads: CASSRSGTSQETQYF. As DNA, the CDR3 is TGTGCCAGCAGTCGCAGCGGGACTTCCCAAGAGACCCAGTACTTC.

The chain links TRBV19 to TRBJ1-5; D is possibly TRBD1 (5 bases). Trimming removed 10 bases from V and 5 bases from J, with 12 bases in between. The CDR3 is 12 amino acids. Looked up from germline, CDR1 is LNHDA and CDR2 is SQIVND (reference sequence). CDR3 region: CAISRGDQPQHF. The CDR3 DNA is TGTGCCATCAGTCGGGGGGATCAGCCCCAGCATTTT.

V usage is TRBV7-2 and J usage is TRBJ2-7; 8 bases agree with TRBD1. Germline CDR1 is SGHTA and CDR2 is FQGNSA. V lost 6 bases and J lost 3; bases outside the gene matches: 13. This CDR3 is built from 16 residues. In nucleotides, the CDR3 is TGTGCCAGCAGACTAGCTTCGGGACAGGCCTTCTACGAGCAGTACTTC. Translation: CASRLASGQAFYEQYF.

This sequence joins TRBV2 and TRBJ1-2; 7 positions agree with TRBD1. Germline-derived CDR1 and CDR2 are SNHLY and FYNNEI. The CDR3 extends over 14 amino acids. The V and J ends lost 6 bases and 2 bases, in that order; junction bases with no gene match: 6. CDR3: CASRVGGENYGYTF. The CDR3 region has the DNA TGTGCCAGCAGGGTAGGGGGCGAGAACTATGGCTACACCTTC.

In this sample, this clone turned up a few times. The chain uses TRBV30 and TRBJ1-2, with 7 bases fitting TRBD1. This CDR3 has 12 amino acids. V lost 4 bases to trimming and J lost 7 bases; unmatched junction nucleotides: 6. Germline CDR1 is GTSNPN and CDR2 is SVGIG (reference sequence). CDR3 amino acids: CAWTSTGSGYTF. CDR3 DNA: TGTGCCTGGACCTCGACAGGGTCTGGCTACACCTTC.

The chain couples TRBV28 to TRBJ1-1; D unclear. CDR3 length: 12 amino acids. V was pared by 6 bases and J by 5 bases, with 10 bases between. Germline lookup yields CDR1 MDHEN and CDR2 SYDVKM. Written as DNA, the CDR3 is TGTGCCAGCAGCCAGGTAAAGACTGAAGCTTTCTTT. Translated, it gives CASSQVKTEAFF.

This clone was detected only a few times. CDR3 bases: TGTGCCAGCAGCCCACTGCAGGGTCATGGCTATGGCTACACCTTC. It specifies CASSPLQGHGYGYTF. This chain connects TRBV7-9 to TRBJ1-2; D is possibly TRBD1 (5 bases). CDR1 and CDR2 (germline): SEHNR, FQNEAQ (reference sequence). This CDR3 region has 15 residues. V was clipped by 5 bases and J by 4 bases, with 17 bases between them.

The chain has TRBV19 and TRBJ2-7; the D gene is possibly TRBD1 (6 bases). CDR1 and CDR2 (germline): LNHDA, SQIVND (reference sequence). This CDR3 is built from 16 residues. The ends were cut back, 3 bases at V and 0 bases at J, with 15 bases in the middle. The CDR3 protein is CASSISTGESSYEQYF. The DNA of the CDR3 is TGTGCCAGTAGTATCTCGACAGGAGAGAGCTCCTACGAGCAGTACTTC.

The rearrangement links TRBV3-1 (or the pseudogene TRBV3-2) to TRBJ1-1; D remains unclear. The germline V and J ends were trimmed by 1 base and 8 bases, with 11 bases remaining between them. The CDR3 spans 13 residues. CDR1 is LGHDT, CDR2 YNNKEL, per germline (reference sequence). The CDR3 region is CASSQGRQTEAFF. The CDR3 DNA is TGTGCCAGCAGCCAAGGGCGGCAGACCGAAGCTTTCTTT.

This clone appeared a few times. This sequence joins TRBV30 and TRBJ1-2, with a tentative D call TRBD1 (6 bases). The CDR3 spans 15 residues. The germline V gene has CDR1 GTSNPN and CDR2 SVGIG (reference sequence). Trimming pared 4 bases from V and 2 bases from J, leaving 17 bases between. The CDR3 sequence is CAWNPVDSLNYGYTF. DNA of the CDR3: TGTGCCTGGAACCCTGTGGACAGCTTAAACTATGGCTACACCTTC.

V is TRBV4-3 and J is TRBJ1-6; D gene unclear. V was shortened by 0 bases and J by 13 bases, with 10 bases between the two germline ends. CDR3 length: 13 amino acids. Per germline, CDR1 LGHNA and CDR2 YSLEER. CDR3 in DNA: TGCGCCAGCAGCCAAGATAGGGAGACCCCCCTCCACTTT. It encodes CASSQDRETPLHF.

The gene calls are TRBV29-1 and TRBJ1-2, with 9 nucleotides matching TRBD1. CDR3 length: 13 residues. Looked up from germline, CDR1 is SQVTM and CDR2 is ANQGSEA. V was pared by 7 bases and J by 14 bases, with 17 bases of the junction left unmatched. The CDR3 sequence is CSAFSGQGIGQTF. Here the CDR3 DNA reads TGCAGCGCTTTTTCGGGACAGGGAATCGGACAAACCTTC. The variable domain in full, with the rest retrieved from reference TRBV29-1 and TRBJ1-2, is SAVISQKPSRDICQRGTSLTIQCQVDSQVTMMFWYRQQPGQSLTLIATANQGSEATYESGFVIDKFPISRPNLTFSTLTVSNMSPEDSSIYLCSAFSGQGIGQTFGSGTRLTVV.

This clone was recorded a few times. The V call is TRBV3-1 (or the pseudogene TRBV3-2), the J call TRBJ1-5; tentative D call: TRBD1 (5 bases). This CDR3 comprises 15 residues. Germline V gene data show CDR1 as LGHDT and CDR2 as YNNKEL (reference sequence). Trimming pared 1 base from V and 2 bases from J, leaving 9 bases between. The CDR3 is CASSQAGGGNQPQHF. In DNA form, the CDR3 reads TGTGCCAGCAGCCAAGCGGGAGGGGGCAATCAGCCCCAGCATTTT.

This chain connects TRBV6-4 to TRBJ2-1, with D tentatively TRBD1 (5 bases). V was cut by 3 bases and J by 0 bases, with 9 bases left in between. CDR1 MRHNA and CDR2 SNTAGT come from the germline V gene. The CDR3 extends over 15 amino acids. CDR3 in DNA: TGTGCCAGCAGTGAAGACAGCCTCTCCTACAATGAGCAGTTCTTC. Its protein is CASSEDSLSYNEQFF.

This chain uses TRBV6-5 with TRBJ2-7, with 8 bases fitting TRBD2. The ends lost 4 bases at V and 1 base at J; junction bases unmatched: 3. This CDR3 has 14 amino acids. Per germline, CDR1 MNHEY and CDR2 SVGAGI. The CDR3 region has the DNA TGTGCCAGCAGTTTATTAGCGGGATCCTACGAGCAGTACTTC. Translated: CASSLLAGSYEQYF.

The chain combines TRBV7-2 with TRBJ2-2; 16 bases fit TRBD2. The length of the CDR3 is 18 residues. The V and J ends lost 5 bases and 4 bases, in that order; junction bases with no gene match: 7. Germline V CDR1 and CDR2: SGHTA, FQGNSA. The CDR3 nucleotides read TGTGCCAGCAGCCCGGGACTAGCGGGGGGGCGGGGCACCGGGGAGCTGTTTTTT. Its protein product is CASSPGLAGGRGTGELFF.

The V and J genes are TRBV2 and TRBJ2-2; unclear D gene. The CDR3 extends over 13 amino acids. Trimming left V 6 bases short and J 7 bases short, with 12 bases between. Germline V CDR1 and CDR2: SNHLY, FYNNEI. The CDR3 nucleotides are TGTGCCAGCAGAGATCTACCCGGCGGGGAGCTGTTTTTT. Translating it yields CASRDLPGGELFF.

This sequence joins TRBV4-3 and TRBJ2-1; TRBD2 is a possible D gene (5 bases). The germline gives CDR1 LGHNA, CDR2 YSLEER. CDR3 length equals 15 residues. Trimming removed 1 base from V and 8 bases from J, with 15 bases in between. The CDR3 here is CASSQVVGTSHEQFF. In DNA form, the CDR3 reads TGCGCCAGCAGCCAAGTGGTGGGAACTAGTCATGAGCAGTTCTTC.

The rearrangement uses TRBV14 and TRBJ2-3; the match to TRBD2 covers 7 bases. The ends lost 5 bases at V and 4 bases at J; junction bases unmatched: 6. The CDR3 totals 14 residues. Germline lookup yields CDR1 SGHDN and CDR2 FVKESK. The chain's CDR3 is CASSGGGPPDTQYF. CDR3 DNA sequence: TGTGCCAGCAGCGGCGGGGGTCCCCCAGATACGCAGTATTTT.

V is TRBV2 and J is TRBJ2-3; D ambiguous. Trimming took off 7 bases at V and 0 bases at J, with 14 bases between the two ends. The CDR3 has 15 amino acids. Germline V gene data show CDR1 as SNHLY and CDR2 as FYNNEI. DNA for the CDR3: TGTGCCAGCATGGTCGCGGCAACCAGCACAGATACGCAGTATTTT. Its protein is CASMVAATSTDTQYF.

There are a few counts of this clone. The chain recombines TRBV19 with TRBJ1-5, with 8 positions matching TRBD1. Germline CDR1 reads LNHDA; CDR2 reads SQIVND (reference sequence). Losses at the gene ends were 5 bases for V and 7 bases for J; bases not matched to a gene: 4. The CDR3 runs to 13 residues. CDR3 nucleotides: TGTGCCAGTAGTGGGGACAGGAACCAGCCCCAGCATTTT. As protein: CASSGDRNQPQHF.